Listed below are T cell receptor beta chains from one sample, sequenced in a study of T cell changes during pregnancy in multiple sclerosis. Generated by immunoSEQ multiplex PCR, the TCRdb table keeps only in-frame clones and is missing some. This table holds about 50,000 clones, about nine tenths found once. The sequences come from CD4+ T cells from peripheral blood mononuclear cells, collected in the second trimester of pregnancy. The origin of the receptors is a female donor with multiple sclerosis, enrolled in a pregnancy study. CDR3s include the opening cysteine and the closing phenylalanine or tryptophan. The D gene is left open where the match is weak. Clone size is not always given. Where it is, it says once, few, many or a class for expanded clones.

TRBD1	TRBV16	TRBJ1-4	NA	CASSLGTGLREKLFF	TGTGCCAGCAGCCTCGGGACAGGGCTGCGCGAAAAACTGTTTTTT
TRBD1	TRBV5-1	TRBJ2-5	NA	CASSLTGYPQETQYF	TGCGCCAGCAGCCTGACAGGGTATCCCCAAGAGACCCAGTACTTC
NA	TRBV2	TRBJ2-2	NA	CASRETGTGELFF	TGTGCCAGCAGGGAAACAGGAACCGGGGAGCTGTTTTTT
NA	TRBV6-5	TRBJ2-5	NA	CASSSPTGTQYF	TGTGCCAGCAGTTCTCCTACGGGGACCCAGTACTTC
NA	TRBV11-2	TRBJ1-3	NA	CASSLDPRQTNTIYF	TGTGCCAGCAGCTTAGATCCCAGACAGACAAACACCATATATTTT
NA	TRBV5-6	TRBJ2-4	NA	CASSLIRTPLAKNIQYF	TGTGCCAGCAGCTTGATTAGGACTCCTCTAGCCAAAAACATTCAGTACTTC
NA	TRBV6-5	TRBJ1-6	once	CASSYEASPLASPLHF	TGTGCCAGCAGTTATGAGGCATCTCCTCTCGCTTCACCCCTCCACTTT
TRBD1	TRBV9	TRBJ1-2	NA	CASSEQGAYGYTF	TGTGCCAGCAGCGAACAGGGGGCTTATGGCTACACCTTC
TRBD1	TRBV5-8	TRBJ1-5	NA	CASSPNGQGVYQPQHF	TGTGCCAGCAGCCCAAATGGACAGGGGGTTTATCAGCCCCAGCATTTT
NA	TRBV9	TRBJ1-1	NA	CASSVVEGRAFF	TGTGCCAGCAGCGTAGTGGAGGGGAGAGCTTTCTTT
NA	TRBV30	TRBJ1-2	NA	CAWSAKAGYTF	TGTGCCTGGAGTGCCAAAGCCGGCTACACCTTC
TRBD1	TRBV7-9	TRBJ1-5	NA	CASSRGQDRYDQPQHF	TGTGCCAGCAGCCGCGGACAGGACCGATATGATCAGCCCCAGCATTTT
TRBD1	TRBV25-1	TRBJ1-1	NA	CASSPPGGYTEAFF	TGTGCCAGCAGTCCCCCAGGGGGTTACACTGAAGCTTTCTTT
TRBD1	TRBV5-1	TRBJ1-1	NA	CASSWDRNTEAFF	TGCGCCAGCAGTTGGGACAGAAACACTGAAGCTTTCTTT
NA	TRBV5-1	TRBJ1-5	NA	CASSMNAGGNQPQHF	TGCGCCAGCAGTATGAACGCAGGGGGCAATCAGCCCCAGCATTTT
TRBD2	TRBV28	TRBJ2-2	NA	CASSLLIGLAGGDTGELFF	TGTGCCAGCAGTTTATTAATCGGACTAGCGGGGGGTGACACCGGGGAGCTGTTTTTT
NA	TRBV6-1	TRBJ2-7	NA	CASSEQGGYEQYF	TGTGCCAGCAGTGAACAAGGGGGTTACGAGCAGTACTTC
TRBD2	TRBV10-3	TRBJ2-2	NA	CAISPAGGLAGELFF	TGTGCCATCAGCCCAGCGGGGGGGCTGGCCGGGGAGCTGTTTTTT
TRBD1	TRBV2	TRBJ1-2	once	CASMLTGGNYGYTF	TGTGCCAGCATGTTGACAGGGGGCAACTATGGCTACACCTTC
TRBD1	TRBV6-6	TRBJ2-5	NA	CASSYSLQGARETQYF	TGTGCCAGCAGTTACAGCCTACAGGGGGCGCGAGAGACCCAGTACTTC
NA	TRBV5-6	TRBJ1-6	NA	CASSLAPISSYNSPLHF	TGTGCCAGCAGCTTGGCACCTATAAGCTCCTATAATTCACCCCTCCACTTT
NA	TRBV9	TRBJ2-2	NA	CASSLGSGVKDTGELFF	TGTGCCAGCAGCCTTGGTTCCGGGGTAAAGGACACCGGGGAGCTGTTTTTT
NA	TRBV7-9	TRBJ1-6	NA	CASSLGAGVGSPLHF	TGTGCCAGCAGCTTAGGTGCGGGAGTGGGTTCACCCCTCCACTTT
TRBD2	TRBV18	TRBJ2-1	once	CASSHTSGSSYNEQFF	TGTGCCAGCTCCCACACTAGCGGAAGCTCCTACAATGAGCAGTTCTTC
NA	TRBV19	TRBJ1-2	NA	CASSPLDRNEGYTF	TGTGCCAGTAGCCCCTTAGACAGGAACGAAGGCTACACCTTC
TRBD2	TRBV2	TRBJ2-1	NA	CASSEAAPGLAGDNEQFF	TGTGCCAGCAGTGAAGCGGCCCCGGGACTAGCGGGGGATAATGAGCAGTTCTTC
TRBD1	TRBV7-9	TRBJ2-2	NA	CASSLLTGSGELFF	TGTGCCAGCAGCTTACTGACAGGGAGCGGGGAGCTGTTTTTT
TRBD2	TRBV5-1	TRBJ2-1	NA	CASSPRRAGDVEQFF	TGCGCCAGCAGCCCCCGGAGAGCGGGAGACGTTGAGCAGTTCTTC
NA	TRBV2	TRBJ1-4	NA	CASSESVSRATNEKLFF	TGTGCCAGCAGTGAATCGGTTTCGAGGGCAACTAATGAAAAACTGTTTTTT
NA	TRBV10-1	TRBJ2-3	NA	CASSERNPGGTDTQYF	TGCGCCAGCAGTGAGAGGAACCCAGGGGGCACAGATACGCAGTATTTT
NA	TRBV5-5	TRBJ2-3	NA	CASSWQGYSTDTQYF	TGTGCCAGCAGCTGGCAGGGGTATAGCACAGATACGCAGTATTTT
NA	TRBV15	TRBJ2-5	NA	CATSRDPQETQYF	TGTGCCACCAGCAGAGATCCACAGGAGACCCAGTACTTC
TRBD1	TRBV9	TRBJ2-1	NA	CASSPGGQGRNEQFF	TGTGCCAGCAGCCCAGGGGGACAGGGGCGGAATGAGCAGTTCTTC
TRBD1	TRBV4-1	TRBJ1-5	few	CASSQLPDRVHQPQHF	TGCGCCAGCAGCCAGCTCCCAGACAGGGTGCACCAGCCCCAGCATTTT
TRBD1	TRBV7-9	TRBJ2-3	NA	CASSPTGSTADTQYF	TGTGCCAGCAGTCCGACAGGGTCTACAGCAGATACGCAGTATTTT
TRBD2	TRBV6-6	TRBJ2-5	NA	CASSYLAGGRKETQYF	TGTGCCAGCTCCTATTTGGCGGGGGGGCGGAAAGAGACCCAGTACTTC
TRBD1	TRBV9	TRBJ1-3	once	CASSPRVGTGGNTIYF	TGTGCCAGCAGCCCGCGAGTCGGGACAGGGGGAAACACCATATATTTT
TRBD2	TRBV7-6	TRBJ2-7	NA	CASGEGREQYF	TGTGCCAGCGGGGAGGGCCGGGAGCAGTACTTC
TRBD2	TRBV4-1	TRBJ2-7	NA	CASSQPGLAGGSYEQYF	TGCGCCAGCAGCCAACCGGGACTAGCGGGGGGATCCTACGAGCAGTACTTC
TRBD1	TRBV18	TRBJ1-5	NA	CASSRQGADQPQHF	TGTGCCAGCTCACGACAGGGGGCGGATCAGCCCCAGCATTTT
TRBD2	TRBV18	TRBJ2-1	NA	CASSPQGLGYNEQFF	TGTGCCAGCTCACCGCAAGGACTAGGGTACAATGAGCAGTTCTTC
NA	TRBV4-1	TRBJ2-1	NA	CASSQDSVGRSSYNEQFF	TGCGCCAGCAGCCAAGATAGCGTCGGTCGAAGCTCCTACAATGAGCAGTTCTTC
NA	TRBV6-1	TRBJ2-5	NA	CASSARYFQETQYF	TGTGCCAGCAGTGCCAGGTACTTTCAAGAGACCCAGTACTTC
TRBD2	TRBV11-2	TRBJ2-5	NA	CASSFAGGGQSQETQYF	TGTGCCAGCAGCTTCGCGGGAGGGGGGCAGTCCCAAGAGACCCAGTACTTC
NA	TRBV12-5	TRBJ2-1	NA	CASGPGELREQFF	TGTGCTAGTGGTCCCGGGGAGCTACGGGAGCAGTTCTTC
TRBD2	TRBV28	TRBJ2-5	NA	CASRGLAGGRETQYF	TGTGCCAGCCGGGGACTAGCGGGGGGGCGGGAGACCCAGTACTTC
TRBD2	TRBV6-6	TRBJ2-1	NA	CASRPPTSGGVIEQFF	TGTGCCAGCAGGCCCCCGACTAGCGGGGGGGTTATTGAGCAGTTCTTC
TRBD1	TRBV4-2	TRBJ1-4	NA	CASSLSGTAEKLFF	TGTGCCAGCAGCTTGTCGGGGACAGCTGAAAAACTGTTTTTT
NA	TRBV14	TRBJ2-3	NA	CASSPGYDTQYF	TGTGCCAGCAGCCCGGGTTATGATACGCAGTATTTT
NA	TRBV23-1	TRBJ2-1	NA	CASSQSILGLVRETEQFF	TGCGCCAGCAGTCAATCTATCCTGGGTCTCGTCAGGGAAACTGAGCAGTTCTTC
TRBD1	TRBV5-1	TRBJ1-4	few	CASSLTRGNEKLFF	TGCGCCAGCAGCTTGACCAGGGGGAATGAAAAACTGTTTTTT
NA	TRBV2	TRBJ2-5	NA	CASNNFGGETQYF	TGTGCCAGCAACAATTTTGGCGGGGAGACCCAGTACTTC